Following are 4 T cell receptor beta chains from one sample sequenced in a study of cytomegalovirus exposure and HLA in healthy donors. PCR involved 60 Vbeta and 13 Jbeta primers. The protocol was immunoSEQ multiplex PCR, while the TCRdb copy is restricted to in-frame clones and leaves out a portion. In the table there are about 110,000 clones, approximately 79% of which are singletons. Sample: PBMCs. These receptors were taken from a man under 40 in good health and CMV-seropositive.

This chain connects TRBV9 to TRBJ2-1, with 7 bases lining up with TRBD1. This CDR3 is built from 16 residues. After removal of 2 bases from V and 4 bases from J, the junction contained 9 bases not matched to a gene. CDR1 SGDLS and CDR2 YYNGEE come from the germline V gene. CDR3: CASSVSGTEYYNEQFF. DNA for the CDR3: TGTGCCAGCAGCGTTTCAGGGACAGAATATTACAATGAGCAGTTCTTC.

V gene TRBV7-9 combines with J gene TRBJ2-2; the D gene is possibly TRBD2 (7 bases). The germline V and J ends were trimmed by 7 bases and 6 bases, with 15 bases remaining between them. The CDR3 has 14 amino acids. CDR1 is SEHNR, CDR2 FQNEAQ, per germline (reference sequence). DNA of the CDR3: TGTGCCAGCACCCGCCGGGGGGCGGCCGGGGAGCTGTTTTTT. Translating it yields CASTRRGAAGELFF.

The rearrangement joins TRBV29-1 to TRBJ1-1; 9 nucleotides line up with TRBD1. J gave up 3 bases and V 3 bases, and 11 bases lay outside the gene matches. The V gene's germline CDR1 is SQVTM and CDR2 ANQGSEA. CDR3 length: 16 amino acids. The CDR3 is CSVDTLDRGKHTEAFF. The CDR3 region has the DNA TGCAGCGTTGATACCCTGGACAGGGGAAAACACACTGAAGCTTTCTTT.

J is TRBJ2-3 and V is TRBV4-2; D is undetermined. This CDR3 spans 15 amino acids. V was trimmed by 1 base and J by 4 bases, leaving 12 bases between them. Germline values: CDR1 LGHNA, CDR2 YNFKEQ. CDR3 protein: CASSQVRQEADTQYF. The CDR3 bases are TGTGCCAGCAGCCAAGTCCGGCAGGAAGCAGATACGCAGTATTTT.